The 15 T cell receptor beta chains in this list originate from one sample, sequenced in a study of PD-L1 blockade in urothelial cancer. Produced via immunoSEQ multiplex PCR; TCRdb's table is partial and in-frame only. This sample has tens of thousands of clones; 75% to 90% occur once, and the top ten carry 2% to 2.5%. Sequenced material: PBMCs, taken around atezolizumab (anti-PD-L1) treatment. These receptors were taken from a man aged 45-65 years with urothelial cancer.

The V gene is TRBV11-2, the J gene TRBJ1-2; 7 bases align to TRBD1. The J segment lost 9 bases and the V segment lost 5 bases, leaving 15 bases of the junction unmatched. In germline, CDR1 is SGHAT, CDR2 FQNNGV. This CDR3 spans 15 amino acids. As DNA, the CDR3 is TGTGCCAGCAGCAGATTCGGAGGGGGCATTTTAAGCTACACCTTC. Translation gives CASSRFGGGILSYTF.

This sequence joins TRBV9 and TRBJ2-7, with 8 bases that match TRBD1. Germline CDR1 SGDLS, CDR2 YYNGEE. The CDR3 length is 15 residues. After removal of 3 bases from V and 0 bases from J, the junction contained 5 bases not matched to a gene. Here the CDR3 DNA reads TGTGCCAGCAGCGAACGGGACAGGAGCTCCTACGAGCAGTACTTC. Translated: CASSERDRSSYEQYF. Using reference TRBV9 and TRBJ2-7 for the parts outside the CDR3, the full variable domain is DSGVTQTPKHLITATGQRVTLRCSPRSGDLSVYWYQQSLDQGLQFLIQYYNGEERAKGNILERFSAQQFPDLHSELNLSSLELGDSALYFCASSERDRSSYEQYFGPGTRLTVT.

CDR3 sequence reads: CASSPYFKNTEAFF. DNA for the CDR3: TGTGCCAGCTCACCTTACTTTAAGAACACTGAAGCTTTCTTT. The rearrangement uses TRBV18 and TRBJ1-1, with no clear D. CDR3 length: 14 amino acids. Trimming removed 3 bases from V and 1 base from J, with 9 bases in between. CDR1 is KGHSH and CDR2 is LQKENI in the germline V gene. The full variable domain, in which reference TRBV18 and TRBJ1-1 provide the parts outside the CDR3, is NAGVMQNPRHLVRRRGQEARLRCSPMKGHSHVYWYRQLPEEGLKFMVYLQKENIIDESGMPKERFSAEFPKEGPSILRIQQVVRGDSAAYFCASSPYFKNTEAFFGQGTRLTVV.

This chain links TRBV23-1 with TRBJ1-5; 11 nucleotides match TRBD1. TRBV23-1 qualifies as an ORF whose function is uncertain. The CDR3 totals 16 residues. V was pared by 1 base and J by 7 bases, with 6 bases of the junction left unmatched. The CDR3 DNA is TGCGCCAGCAGTCAATGGTCAGGACAGGGGGCCCAGCCCCAGCATTTT. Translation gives CASSQWSGQGAQPQHF.

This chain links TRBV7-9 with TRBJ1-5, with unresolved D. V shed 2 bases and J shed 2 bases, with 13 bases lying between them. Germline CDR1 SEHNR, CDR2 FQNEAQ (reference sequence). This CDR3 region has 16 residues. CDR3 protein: CASSLSGQRGNQPQHF. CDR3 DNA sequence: TGTGCCAGCAGCTTAAGCGGGCAAAGGGGCAATCAGCCCCAGCATTTT.

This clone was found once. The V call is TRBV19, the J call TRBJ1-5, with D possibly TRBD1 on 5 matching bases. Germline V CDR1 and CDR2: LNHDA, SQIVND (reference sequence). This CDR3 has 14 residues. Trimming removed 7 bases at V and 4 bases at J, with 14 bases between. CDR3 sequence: CASNAGRPNQPQHF. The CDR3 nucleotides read TGTGCCAGTAACGCGGGGCGCCCTAATCAGCCCCAGCATTTT.

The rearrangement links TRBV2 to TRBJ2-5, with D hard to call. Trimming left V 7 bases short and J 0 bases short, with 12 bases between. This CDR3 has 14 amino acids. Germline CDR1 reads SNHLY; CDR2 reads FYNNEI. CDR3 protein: CASILGLYQETQYF. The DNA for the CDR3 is TGTGCCAGCATCCTGGGCCTGTACCAAGAGACCCAGTACTTC.

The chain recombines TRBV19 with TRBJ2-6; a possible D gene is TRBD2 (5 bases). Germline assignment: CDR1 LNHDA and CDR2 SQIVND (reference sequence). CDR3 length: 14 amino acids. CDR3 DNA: TGTGCTTCTCAATCGGGGTCTGGGGCCAACGTCCTGACTTTC. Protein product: CASQSGSGANVLTF.

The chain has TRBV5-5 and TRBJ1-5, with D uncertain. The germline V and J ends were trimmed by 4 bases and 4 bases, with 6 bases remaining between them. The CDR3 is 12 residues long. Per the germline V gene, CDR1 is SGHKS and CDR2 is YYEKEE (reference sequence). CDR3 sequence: CASSPENQPQHF. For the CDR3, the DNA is TGTGCCAGCAGCCCGGAGAATCAGCCCCAGCATTTT.

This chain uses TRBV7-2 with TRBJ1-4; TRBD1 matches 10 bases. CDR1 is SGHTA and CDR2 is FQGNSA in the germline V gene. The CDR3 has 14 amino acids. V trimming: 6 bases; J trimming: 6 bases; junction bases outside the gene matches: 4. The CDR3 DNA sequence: TGTGCCAGCAGTCGGGACAGGGGATATGAAAAACTGTTTTTT. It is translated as CASSRDRGYEKLFF.

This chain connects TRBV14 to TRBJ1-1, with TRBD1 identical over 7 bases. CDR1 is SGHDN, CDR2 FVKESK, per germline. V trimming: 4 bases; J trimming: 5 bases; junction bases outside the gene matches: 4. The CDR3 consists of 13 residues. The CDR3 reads CASSRQGMTEAFF. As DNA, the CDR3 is TGTGCCAGCAGCCGACAGGGAATGACTGAAGCTTTCTTT.

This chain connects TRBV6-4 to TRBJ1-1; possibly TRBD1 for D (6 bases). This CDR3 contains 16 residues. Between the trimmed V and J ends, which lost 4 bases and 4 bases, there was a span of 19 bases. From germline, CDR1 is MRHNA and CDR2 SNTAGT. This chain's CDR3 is CASSAGGTGWPTEAFF. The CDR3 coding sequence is TGTGCCAGCAGTGCCGGAGGCACAGGGTGGCCCACTGAAGCTTTCTTT.

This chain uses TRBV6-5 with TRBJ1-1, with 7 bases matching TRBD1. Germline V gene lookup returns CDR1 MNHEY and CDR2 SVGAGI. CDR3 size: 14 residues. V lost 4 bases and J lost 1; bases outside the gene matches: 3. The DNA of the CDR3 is TGTGCCAGCAGTTGGGGGACAGAGAACACTGAAGCTTTCTTT. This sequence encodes CASSWGTENTEAFF.

This CDR3 reads CASSLGQSYNEQFF. CDR3 DNA sequence: TGCGCCAGCAGCTTGGGGCAGTCCTACAATGAGCAGTTCTTC. The V and J genes are TRBV5-1 and TRBJ2-1; D is unresolved. Germline lookup yields CDR1 SGHRS and CDR2 YFSETQ. V was clipped by 0 bases and J by 1 base, with 5 bases between them. CDR3 length: 14 amino acids.

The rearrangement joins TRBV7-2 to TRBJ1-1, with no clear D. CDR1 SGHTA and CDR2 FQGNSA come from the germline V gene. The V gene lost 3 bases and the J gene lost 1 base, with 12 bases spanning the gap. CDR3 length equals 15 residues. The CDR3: CASSFSPRQNTEAFF. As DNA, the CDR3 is TGTGCCAGCAGCTTCTCCCCAAGACAGAACACTGAAGCTTTCTTT.